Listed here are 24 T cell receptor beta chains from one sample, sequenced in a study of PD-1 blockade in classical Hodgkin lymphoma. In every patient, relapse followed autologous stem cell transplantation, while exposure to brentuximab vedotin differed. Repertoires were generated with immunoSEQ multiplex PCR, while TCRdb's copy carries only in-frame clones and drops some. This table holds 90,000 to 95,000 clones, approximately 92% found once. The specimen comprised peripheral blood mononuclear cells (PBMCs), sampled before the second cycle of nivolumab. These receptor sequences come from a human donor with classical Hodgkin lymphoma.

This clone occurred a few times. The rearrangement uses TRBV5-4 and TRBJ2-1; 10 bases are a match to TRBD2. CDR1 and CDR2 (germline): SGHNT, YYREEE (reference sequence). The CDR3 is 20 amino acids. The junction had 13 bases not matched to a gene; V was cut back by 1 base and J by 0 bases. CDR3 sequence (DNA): TGTGCCAGCAGCTTGTGGTCTAGCGGGAGAAGAACGTCCTCCTACAATGAGCAGTTCTTC. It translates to CASSLWSSGRRTSSYNEQFF.

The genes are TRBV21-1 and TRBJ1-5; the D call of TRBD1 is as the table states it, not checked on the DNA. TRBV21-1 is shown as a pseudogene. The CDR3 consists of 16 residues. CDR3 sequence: CASSKSGGGFDQPQHF. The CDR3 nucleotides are TGTGCCAGCAGCAAATCTGGGGGCGGTTTTGATCAGCCCCAGCATTTT.

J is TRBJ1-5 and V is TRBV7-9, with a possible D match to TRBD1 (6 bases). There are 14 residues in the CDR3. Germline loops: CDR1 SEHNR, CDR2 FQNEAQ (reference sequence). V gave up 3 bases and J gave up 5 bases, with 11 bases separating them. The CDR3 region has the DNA TGTGCCAGCAGCTTCCAGGGGACGGATCAGCCCCAGCATTTT. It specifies CASSFQGTDQPQHF. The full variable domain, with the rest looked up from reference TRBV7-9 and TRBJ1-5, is DTGVSQNPRHKITKRGQNVTFRCDPISEHNRLYWYRQTLGQGPEFLTYFQNEAQLEKSRLLSDRFSAERPKGSFSTLEIQRTEQGDSAMYLCASSFQGTDQPQHFGDGTRLSIL.

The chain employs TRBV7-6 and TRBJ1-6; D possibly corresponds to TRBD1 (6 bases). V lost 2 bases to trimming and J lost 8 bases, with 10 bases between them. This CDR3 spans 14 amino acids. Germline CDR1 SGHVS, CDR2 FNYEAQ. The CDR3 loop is CASSLRGADSPLHF. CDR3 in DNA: TGTGCCAGCAGCTTACGGGGGGCTGATTCACCCCTCCACTTT.

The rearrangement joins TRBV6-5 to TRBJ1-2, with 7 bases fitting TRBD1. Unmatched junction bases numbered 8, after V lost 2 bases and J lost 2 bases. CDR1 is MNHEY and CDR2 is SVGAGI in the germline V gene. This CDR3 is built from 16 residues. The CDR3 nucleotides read TGTGCCAGCAGTTACGGGGGACCGACAGGGAACTATGGCTACACCTTC. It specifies CASSYGGPTGNYGYTF.

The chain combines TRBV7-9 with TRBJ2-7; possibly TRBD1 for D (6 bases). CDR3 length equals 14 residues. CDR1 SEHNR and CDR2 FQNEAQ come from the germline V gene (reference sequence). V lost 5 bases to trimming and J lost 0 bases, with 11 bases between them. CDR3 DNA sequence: TGTGCCAGCAGCCCAGGGGCCGTCTCCTACGAGCAGTACTTC. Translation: CASSPGAVSYEQYF.

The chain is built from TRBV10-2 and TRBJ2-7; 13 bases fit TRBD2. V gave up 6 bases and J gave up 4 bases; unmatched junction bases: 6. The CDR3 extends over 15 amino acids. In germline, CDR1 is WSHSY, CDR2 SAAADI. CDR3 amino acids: CASRRTSGSGYEQYF. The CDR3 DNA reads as TGCGCCAGCAGGCGGACTAGCGGGAGCGGGTACGAGCAGTACTTC.

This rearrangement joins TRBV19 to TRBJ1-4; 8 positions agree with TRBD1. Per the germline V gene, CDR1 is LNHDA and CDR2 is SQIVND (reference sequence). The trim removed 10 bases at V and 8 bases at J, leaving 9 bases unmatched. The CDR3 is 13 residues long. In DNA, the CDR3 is TGTGCCACCCGGGACAGGCCGGGGGAAAAACTGTTTTTT. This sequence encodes CATRDRPGEKLFF.

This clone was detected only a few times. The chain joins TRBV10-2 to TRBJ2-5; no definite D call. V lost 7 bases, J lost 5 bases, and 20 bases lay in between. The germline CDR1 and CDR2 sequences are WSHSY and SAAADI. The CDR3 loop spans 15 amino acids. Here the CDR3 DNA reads TGCGCCAGCACCTCCCTCGGCGGTCTGATGGAGACCCAGTACTTC. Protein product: CASTSLGGLMETQYF.

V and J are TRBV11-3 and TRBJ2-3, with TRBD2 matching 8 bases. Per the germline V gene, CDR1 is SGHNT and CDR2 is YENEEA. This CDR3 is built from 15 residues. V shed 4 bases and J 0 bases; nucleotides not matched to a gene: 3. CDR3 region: CASSYGGASTDTQYF. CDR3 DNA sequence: TGTGCCAGCAGCTACGGGGGGGCTAGCACAGATACGCAGTATTTT. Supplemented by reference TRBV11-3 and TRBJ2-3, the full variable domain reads EAGVVQSPRYKIIEKKQPVAFWCNPISGHNTLYWYLQNLGQGPELLIRYENEEAVDDSQLPKDRFSAERLKGVDSTLKIQPAELGDSAVYLCASSYGGASTDTQYFGPGTRLTVL.

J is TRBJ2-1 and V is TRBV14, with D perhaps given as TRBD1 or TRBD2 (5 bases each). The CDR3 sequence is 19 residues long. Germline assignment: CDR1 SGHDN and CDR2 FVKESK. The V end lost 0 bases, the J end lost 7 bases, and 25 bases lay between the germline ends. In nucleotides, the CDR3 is TGTGCCAGCAGCCAAGAGCGGCTAAGAAAAGGGGACGAGCTTAATGAGCAGTTCTTC. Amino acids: CASSQERLRKGDELNEQFF.

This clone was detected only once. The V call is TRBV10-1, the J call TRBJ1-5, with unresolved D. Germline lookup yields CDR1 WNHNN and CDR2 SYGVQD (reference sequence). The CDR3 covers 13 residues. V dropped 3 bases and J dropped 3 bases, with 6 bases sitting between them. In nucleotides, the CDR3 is TGCGCCAGCAGTGAACAGATCAATCAGCCCCAGCATTTT. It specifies CASSEQINQPQHF.

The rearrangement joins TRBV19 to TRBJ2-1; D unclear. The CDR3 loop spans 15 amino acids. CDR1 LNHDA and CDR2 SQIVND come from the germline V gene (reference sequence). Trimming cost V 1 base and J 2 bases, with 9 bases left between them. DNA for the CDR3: TGTGCCAGTAGTATAGGGACCAGTACCTACAATGAGCAGTTCTTC. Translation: CASSIGTSTYNEQFF.

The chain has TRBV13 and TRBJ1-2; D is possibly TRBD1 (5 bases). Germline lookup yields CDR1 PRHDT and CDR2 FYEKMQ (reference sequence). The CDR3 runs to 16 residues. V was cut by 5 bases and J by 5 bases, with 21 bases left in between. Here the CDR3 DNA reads TGTGCCAGCAGCCCACAGGCCCAGACTGATCGATATGGCTACACCTTC. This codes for CASSPQAQTDRYGYTF.

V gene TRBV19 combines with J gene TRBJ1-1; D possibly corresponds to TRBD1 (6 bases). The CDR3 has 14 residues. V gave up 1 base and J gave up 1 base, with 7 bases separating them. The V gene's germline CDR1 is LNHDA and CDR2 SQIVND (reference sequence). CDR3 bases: TGTGCCAGTAGTATAGGCAGGGGGAACACTGAAGCTTTCTTT. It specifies CASSIGRGNTEAFF.

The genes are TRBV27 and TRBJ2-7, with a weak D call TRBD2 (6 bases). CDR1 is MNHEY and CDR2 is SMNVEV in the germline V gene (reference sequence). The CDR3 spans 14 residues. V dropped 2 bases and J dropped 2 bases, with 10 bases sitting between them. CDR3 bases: TGTGCCAGCAGTTTAGGAGGGAAAACCTACGAGCAGTACTTC. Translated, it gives CASSLGGKTYEQYF.

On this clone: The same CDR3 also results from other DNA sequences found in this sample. DNA of the CDR3: TGTGCCAGCCAATACAATGAGCAGTTCTTC. This encodes CASQYNEQFF. The chain carries TRBV6-1 and TRBJ2-1; D not certain. This CDR3 has 10 amino acids. Germline V gene sequence: CDR1 MNHNS, CDR2 SASEGT. Between the trimmed V and J ends, which lost 8 bases and 4 bases, there was a span of 3 bases.

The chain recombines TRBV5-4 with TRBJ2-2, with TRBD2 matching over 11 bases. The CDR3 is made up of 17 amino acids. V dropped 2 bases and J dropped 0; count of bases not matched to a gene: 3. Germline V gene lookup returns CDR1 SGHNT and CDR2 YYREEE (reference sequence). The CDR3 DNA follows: TGTGCCAGCAGCTTTGCTAGCGGGGGGCCGAACACCGGGGAGCTGTTTTTT. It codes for CASSFASGGPNTGELFF.

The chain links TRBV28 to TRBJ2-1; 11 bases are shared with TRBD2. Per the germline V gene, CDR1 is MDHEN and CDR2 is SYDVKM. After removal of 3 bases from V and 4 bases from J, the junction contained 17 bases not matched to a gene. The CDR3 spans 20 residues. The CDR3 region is CASSFPLGLAARSDYNEQFF. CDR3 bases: TGTGCCAGCAGTTTCCCGCTGGGACTAGCGGCAAGGAGCGATTACAATGAGCAGTTCTTC.

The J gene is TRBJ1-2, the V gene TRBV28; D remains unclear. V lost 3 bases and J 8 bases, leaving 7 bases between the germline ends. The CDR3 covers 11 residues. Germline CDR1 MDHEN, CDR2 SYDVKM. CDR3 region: CASSLGWGYTF. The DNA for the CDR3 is TGTGCCAGCAGTTTGGGCTGGGGCTACACCTTC.

This CDR3 reads CSVDGDTSYEQYF. The CDR3 DNA follows: TGCAGCGTTGACGGGGACACCTCCTACGAGCAGTACTTC. V usage is TRBV29-1 and J usage is TRBJ2-7; TRBD1 is a possible D gene (6 bases). Germline V gene lookup returns CDR1 SQVTM and CDR2 ANQGSEA. The CDR3 covers 13 residues. The V end was cut by 3 bases, the J end by 0 bases, with 9 bases between.

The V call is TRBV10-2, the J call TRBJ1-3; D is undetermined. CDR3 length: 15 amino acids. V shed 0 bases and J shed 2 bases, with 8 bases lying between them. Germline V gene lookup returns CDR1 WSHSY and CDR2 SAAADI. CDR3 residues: CASSESATPGNTIYF. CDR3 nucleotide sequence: TGCGCCAGCAGTGAGTCGGCCACACCTGGAAACACCATATATTTT.

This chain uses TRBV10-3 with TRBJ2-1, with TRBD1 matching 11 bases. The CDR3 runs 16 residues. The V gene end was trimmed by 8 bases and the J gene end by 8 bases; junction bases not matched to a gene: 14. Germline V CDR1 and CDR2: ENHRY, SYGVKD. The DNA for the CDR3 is TGTGCCATCGAACCGGGACAGGGGGGAATTGGGGATGAGCAGTTCTTC. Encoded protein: CAIEPGQGGIGDEQFF.

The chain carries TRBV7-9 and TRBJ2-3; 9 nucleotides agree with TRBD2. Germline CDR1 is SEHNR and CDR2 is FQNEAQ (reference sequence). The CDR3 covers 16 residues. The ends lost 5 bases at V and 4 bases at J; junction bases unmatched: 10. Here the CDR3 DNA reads TGTGCCAGCAGCCTAAATAGCGGGAGTGTCGCAGATACGCAGTATTTT. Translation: CASSLNSGSVADTQYF. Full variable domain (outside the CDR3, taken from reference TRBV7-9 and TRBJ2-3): DTGVSQNPRHKITKRGQNVTFRCDPISEHNRLYWYRQTLGQGPEFLTYFQNEAQLEKSRLLSDRFSAERPKGSFSTLEIQRTEQGDSAMYLCASSLNSGSVADTQYFGPGTRLTVL.